Listed below are T cell receptor beta chains from one sample, sequenced in a study of identical twins. One entry per CDR3 protein results from TCRdb running MiXCR on the 5' RACE reads. Here the sample spans 400,000 to 550,000 distinct CDR3 sequences, roughly an eighth being singletons. The same data also went into a second study, on yellow fever vaccine responses in identical twins.

Material: CD4+ T cells sorted from blood. Receptor source: a woman younger than 30 in good health. CDR3s include the opening cysteine and the closing phenylalanine or tryptophan. Only some rows state a clone size, as once, few, many or a class for expanded clones.

TRBV29-1,TRBJ2-5,.,CSVAKGAGFPQETQYF
TRBV18,TRBJ2-5,few,CASLESVGETQYF
TRBV5-5,TRBJ2-7,few,CASRRTGLTYEQYF
TRBV20-1,TRBJ2-3,.,CSARYRGTDTQYF
TRBV12-3/TRBV12-4,TRBJ2-7,few,CASSYRVHEQYF
TRBV20-1,TRBJ2-5,.,CSARLIDRGSGETQYF
TRBV7-8,TRBJ1-6,.,CASSSYRVDNSPLHF
TRBV20-1,TRBJ2-7,few,CSARVQGGSYEQYF
TRBV20-1,TRBJ2-4,few,CSARAVGGAKNIQYF
TRBV6-5,TRBJ2-3,.,CASSYSGRVDTQYF
TRBV12-3/TRBV12-4,TRBJ2-5,few,CASSGDDAGGQETQYF
TRBV5-6,TRBJ2-2,.,CASSLWVGTGELFF
TRBV3-1,TRBJ2-3,.,CASRSRNTDTQYF
TRBV15,TRBJ2-7,few,CATSRDLGRGLGEQYF
TRBV15,TRBJ2-5,.,CATSRSQRGWKETQYF
TRBV5-5,TRBJ2-5,.,CASSLEGLATGYF
TRBV15,TRBJ2-7,few,CATSKDRGPYEQYF